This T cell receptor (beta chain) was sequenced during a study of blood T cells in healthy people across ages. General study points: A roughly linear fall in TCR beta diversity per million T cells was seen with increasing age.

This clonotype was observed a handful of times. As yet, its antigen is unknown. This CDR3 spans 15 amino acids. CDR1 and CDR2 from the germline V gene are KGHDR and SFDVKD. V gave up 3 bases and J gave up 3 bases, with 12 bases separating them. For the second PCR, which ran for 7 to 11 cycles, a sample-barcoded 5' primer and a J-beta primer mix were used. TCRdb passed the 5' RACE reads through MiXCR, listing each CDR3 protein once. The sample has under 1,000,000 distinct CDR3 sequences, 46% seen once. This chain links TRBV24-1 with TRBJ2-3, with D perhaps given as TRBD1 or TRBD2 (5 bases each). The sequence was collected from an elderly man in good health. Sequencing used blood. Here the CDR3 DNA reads TGTGCCACCAGTGATAGGGACGGAAGGACAGATACGCAGTATTTT. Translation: CATSDRDGRTDTQYF.